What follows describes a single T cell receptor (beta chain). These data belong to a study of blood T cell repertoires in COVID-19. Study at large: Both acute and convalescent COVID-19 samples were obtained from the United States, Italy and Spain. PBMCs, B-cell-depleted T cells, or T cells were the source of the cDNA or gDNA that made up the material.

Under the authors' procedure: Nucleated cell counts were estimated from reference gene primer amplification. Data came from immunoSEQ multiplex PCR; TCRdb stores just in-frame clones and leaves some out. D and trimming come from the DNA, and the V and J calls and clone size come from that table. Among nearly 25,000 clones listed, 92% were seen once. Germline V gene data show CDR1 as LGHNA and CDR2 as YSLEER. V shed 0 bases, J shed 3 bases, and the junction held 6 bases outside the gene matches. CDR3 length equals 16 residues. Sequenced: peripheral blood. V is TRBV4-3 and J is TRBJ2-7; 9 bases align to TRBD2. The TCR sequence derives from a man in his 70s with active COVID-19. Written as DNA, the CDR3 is TGCGCCAGCAGCCAAGATCGGCTAGCGGGAAACTACGAGCAGTACTTC. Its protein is CASSQDRLAGNYEQYF.